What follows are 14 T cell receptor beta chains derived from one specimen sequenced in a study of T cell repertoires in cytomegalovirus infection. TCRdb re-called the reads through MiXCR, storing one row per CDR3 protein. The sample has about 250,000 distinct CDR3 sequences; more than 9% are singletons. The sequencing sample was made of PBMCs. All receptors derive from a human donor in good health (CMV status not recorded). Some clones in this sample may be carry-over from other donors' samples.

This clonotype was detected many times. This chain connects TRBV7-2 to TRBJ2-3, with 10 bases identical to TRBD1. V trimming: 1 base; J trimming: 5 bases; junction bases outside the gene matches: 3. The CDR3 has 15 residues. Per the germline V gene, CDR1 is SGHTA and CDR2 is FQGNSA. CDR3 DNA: TGTGCCAGCAGCTTAGTGGGACAGGGGCAAGATACGCAGTATTTT. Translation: CASSLVGQGQDTQYF.

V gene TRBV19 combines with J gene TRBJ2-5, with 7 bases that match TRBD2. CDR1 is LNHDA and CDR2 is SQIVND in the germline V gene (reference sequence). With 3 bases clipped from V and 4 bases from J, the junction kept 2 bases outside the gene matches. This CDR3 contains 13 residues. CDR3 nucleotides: TGTGCCAGTAGTATGGCTAGCGGAGAGACCCAGTACTTC. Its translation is CASSMASGETQYF.

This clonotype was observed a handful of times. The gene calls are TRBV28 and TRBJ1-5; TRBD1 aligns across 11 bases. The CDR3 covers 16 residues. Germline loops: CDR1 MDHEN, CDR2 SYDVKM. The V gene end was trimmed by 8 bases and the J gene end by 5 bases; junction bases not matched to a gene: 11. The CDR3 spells CASLGWGQGDDQPQHF. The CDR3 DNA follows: TGTGCCAGCTTGGGTTGGGGACAGGGGGACGATCAGCCCCAGCATTTT.

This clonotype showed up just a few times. For the CDR3, the DNA is TGTGCCAGCAGTGCTCGCCGGGACAGCTACTCTGGAAACACCATATATTTT. Its translation: CASSARRDSYSGNTIYF. The genes are TRBV2 and TRBJ1-3; 7 bases fit TRBD1. Trimming cost V 4 bases and J 0 bases; bases outside gene matches: 9. The CDR3 is 17 residues long. CDR1 is SNHLY and CDR2 is FYNNEI in the germline V gene. The full variable domain, with the rest looked up from reference TRBV2 and TRBJ1-3, is EPEVTQTPSHQVTQMGQEVILRCVPISNHLYFYWYRQILGQKVEFLVSFYNNEISEKSEIFDDQFSVERPDGSNFTLKIRSTKLEDSAMYFCASSARRDSYSGNTIYFGEGSWLTVV.

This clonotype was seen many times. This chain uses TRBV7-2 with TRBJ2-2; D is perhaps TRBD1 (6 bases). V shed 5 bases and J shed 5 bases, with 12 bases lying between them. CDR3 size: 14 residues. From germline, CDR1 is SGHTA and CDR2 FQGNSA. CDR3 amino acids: CASSLDSWTGELFF. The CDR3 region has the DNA TGTGCCAGCAGCCTGGACAGTTGGACCGGGGAGCTGTTTTTT.

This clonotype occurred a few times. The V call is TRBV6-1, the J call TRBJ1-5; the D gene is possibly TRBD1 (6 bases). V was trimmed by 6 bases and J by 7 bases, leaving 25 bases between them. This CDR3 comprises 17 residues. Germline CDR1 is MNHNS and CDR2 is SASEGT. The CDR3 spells CASSGTDSSTVNQPQHF. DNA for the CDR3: TGTGCCAGCAGCGGGACGGACAGCTCCACAGTTAACCAGCCCCAGCATTTT.

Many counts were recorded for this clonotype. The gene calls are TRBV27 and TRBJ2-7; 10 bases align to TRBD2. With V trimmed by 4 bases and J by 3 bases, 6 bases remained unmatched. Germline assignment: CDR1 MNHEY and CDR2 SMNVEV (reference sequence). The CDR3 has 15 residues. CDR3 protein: CASSSGAGGLYEQYF. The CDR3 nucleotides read TGTGCCAGCAGTTCGGGAGCGGGAGGGCTCTACGAGCAGTACTTC.

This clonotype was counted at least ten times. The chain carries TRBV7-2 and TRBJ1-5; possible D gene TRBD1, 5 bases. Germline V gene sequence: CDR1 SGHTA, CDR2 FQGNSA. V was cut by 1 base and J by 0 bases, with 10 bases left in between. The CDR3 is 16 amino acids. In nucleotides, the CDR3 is TGTGCCAGCAGCTTAGTTGTGACAGTTAGCAATCAGCCCCAGCATTTT. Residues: CASSLVVTVSNQPQHF.

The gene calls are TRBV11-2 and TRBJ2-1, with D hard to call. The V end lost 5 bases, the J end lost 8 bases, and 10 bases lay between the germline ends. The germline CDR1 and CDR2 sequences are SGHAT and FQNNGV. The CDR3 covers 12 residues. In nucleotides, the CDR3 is TGTGCCAGCAGCCCGACGTTCCATGAGCAGTTCTTC. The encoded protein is CASSPTFHEQFF.

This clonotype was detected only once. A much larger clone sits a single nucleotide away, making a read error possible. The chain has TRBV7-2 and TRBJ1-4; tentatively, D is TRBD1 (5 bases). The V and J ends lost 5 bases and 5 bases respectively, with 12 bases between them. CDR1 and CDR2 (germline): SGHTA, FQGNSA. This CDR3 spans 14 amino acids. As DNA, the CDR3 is TGTGCCAGCAGCGGTCTGACAGAGAATGAAAAACTGTTTTTT. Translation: CASSGLTENEKLFF.

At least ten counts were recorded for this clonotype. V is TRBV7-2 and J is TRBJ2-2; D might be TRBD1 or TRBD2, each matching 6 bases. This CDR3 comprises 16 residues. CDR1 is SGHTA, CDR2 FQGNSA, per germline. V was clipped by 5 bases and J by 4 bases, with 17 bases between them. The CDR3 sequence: CASSTKGGEGTGELFF. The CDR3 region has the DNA TGTGCCAGCAGCACAAAGGGGGGCGAAGGCACCGGGGAGCTGTTTTTT.

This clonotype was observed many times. The CDR3 region is CSVGLAGSDTQYF. CDR3 sequence (DNA): TGCAGCGTTGGACTAGCGGGGTCAGATACGCAGTATTTT. The V gene is TRBV29-1, the J gene TRBJ2-3; 11 nucleotides line up with TRBD2. The V gene end was trimmed by 4 bases and the J gene end by 4 bases; junction bases not matched to a gene: 1. The CDR3 has 13 residues. Germline V lookup: CDR1 SQVTM, CDR2 ANQGSEA.

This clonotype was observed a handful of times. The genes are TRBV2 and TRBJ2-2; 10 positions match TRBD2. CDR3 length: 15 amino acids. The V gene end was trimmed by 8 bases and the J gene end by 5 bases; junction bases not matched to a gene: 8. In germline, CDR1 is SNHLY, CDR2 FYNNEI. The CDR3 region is CASSWTSGDTGELFF. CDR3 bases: TGTGCCAGCTCCTGGACTAGCGGAGATACCGGGGAGCTGTTTTTT.

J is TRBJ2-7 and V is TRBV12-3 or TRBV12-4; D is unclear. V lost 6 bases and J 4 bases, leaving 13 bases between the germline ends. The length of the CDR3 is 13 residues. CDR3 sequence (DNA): TGTGCCAGCAGGGGAATACGTGGGTACGAGCAGTACTTC. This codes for CASRGIRGYEQYF.